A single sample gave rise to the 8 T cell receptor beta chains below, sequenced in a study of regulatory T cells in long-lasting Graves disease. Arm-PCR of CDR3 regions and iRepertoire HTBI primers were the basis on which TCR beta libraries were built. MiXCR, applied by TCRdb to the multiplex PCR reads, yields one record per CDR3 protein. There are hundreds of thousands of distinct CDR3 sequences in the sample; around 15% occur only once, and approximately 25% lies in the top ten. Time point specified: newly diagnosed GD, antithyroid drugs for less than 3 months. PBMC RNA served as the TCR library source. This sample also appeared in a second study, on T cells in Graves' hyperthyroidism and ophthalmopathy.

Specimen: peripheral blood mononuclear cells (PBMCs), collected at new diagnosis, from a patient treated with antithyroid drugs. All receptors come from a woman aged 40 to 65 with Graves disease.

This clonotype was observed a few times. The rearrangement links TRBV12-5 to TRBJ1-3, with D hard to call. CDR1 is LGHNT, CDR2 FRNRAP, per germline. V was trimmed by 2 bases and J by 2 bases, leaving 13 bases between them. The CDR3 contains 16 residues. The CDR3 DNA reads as TGTGCTAGTGGTTTGTATTCAGGTGGGGCTGGAAACACCATATATTTT. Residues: CASGLYSGGAGNTIYF.

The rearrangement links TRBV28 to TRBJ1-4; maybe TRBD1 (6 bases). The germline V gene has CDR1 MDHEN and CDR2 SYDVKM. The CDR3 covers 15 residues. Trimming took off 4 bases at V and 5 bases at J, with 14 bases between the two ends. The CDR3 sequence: CASSSLRGGNEKLFF. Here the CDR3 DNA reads TGTGCCAGCAGTTCCCTCAGGGGTGGGAATGAAAAACTGTTTTTT. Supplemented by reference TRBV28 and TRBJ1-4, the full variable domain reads DVKVTQSSRYLVKRTGEKVFLECVQDMDHENMFWYRQDPGLGLRLIYFSYDVKMKEKGDIPEGYSVSREKKERFSLILESASTNQTSMYLCASSSLRGGNEKLFFGSGTQLSVL.

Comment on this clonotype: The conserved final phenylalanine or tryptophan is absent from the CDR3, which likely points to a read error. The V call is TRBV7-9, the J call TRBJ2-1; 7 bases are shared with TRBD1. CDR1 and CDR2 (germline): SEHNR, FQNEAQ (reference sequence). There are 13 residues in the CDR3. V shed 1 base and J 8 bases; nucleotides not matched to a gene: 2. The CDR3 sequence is CASSLGQGDEQFL. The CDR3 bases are TGTGCCAGCAGCTTAGGTCAGGGGGATGAGCAGTTCCTC.

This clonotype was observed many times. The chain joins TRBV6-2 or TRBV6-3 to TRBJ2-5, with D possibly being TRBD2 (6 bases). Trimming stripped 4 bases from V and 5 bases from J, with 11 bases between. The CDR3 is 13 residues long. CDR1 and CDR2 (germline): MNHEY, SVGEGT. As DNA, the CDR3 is TGTGCCAGCAGTTCGGGAGAACCCGAGACCCAGTACTTC. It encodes CASSSGEPETQYF.

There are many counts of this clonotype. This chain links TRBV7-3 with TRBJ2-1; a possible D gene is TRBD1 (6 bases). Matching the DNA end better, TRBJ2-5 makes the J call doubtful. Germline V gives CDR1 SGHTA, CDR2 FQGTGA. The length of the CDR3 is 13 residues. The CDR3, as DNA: TGTGCCAGCAGCTTATACAGGGCAGAGACCCAGTACTTC. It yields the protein CASSLYRAETQYF.

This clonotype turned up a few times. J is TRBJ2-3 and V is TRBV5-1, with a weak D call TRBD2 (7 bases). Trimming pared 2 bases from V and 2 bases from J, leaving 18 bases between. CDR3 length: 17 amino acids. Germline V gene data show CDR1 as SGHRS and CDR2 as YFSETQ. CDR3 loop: CASSFPRGAGATDTQYF. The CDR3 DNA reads TGCGCCAGCAGCTTTCCCCGGGGGGCGGGGGCCACAGATACGCAGTATTTT. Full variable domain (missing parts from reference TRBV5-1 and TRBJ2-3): KAGVTQTPRYLIKTRGQQVTLSCSPISGHRSVSWYQQTPGQGLQFLFEYFSETQRNKGNFPGRFSGRQFSNSRSEMNVSTLELGDSALYLCASSFPRGAGATDTQYFGPGTRLTVL.

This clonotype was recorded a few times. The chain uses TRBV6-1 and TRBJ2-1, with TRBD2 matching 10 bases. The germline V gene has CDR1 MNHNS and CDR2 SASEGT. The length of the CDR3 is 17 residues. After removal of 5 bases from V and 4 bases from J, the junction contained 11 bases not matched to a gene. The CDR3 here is CASSRLPGTSVYNEQFF. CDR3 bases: TGTGCCAGCAGTAGGCTACCCGGGACTAGCGTTTACAATGAGCAGTTCTTC.

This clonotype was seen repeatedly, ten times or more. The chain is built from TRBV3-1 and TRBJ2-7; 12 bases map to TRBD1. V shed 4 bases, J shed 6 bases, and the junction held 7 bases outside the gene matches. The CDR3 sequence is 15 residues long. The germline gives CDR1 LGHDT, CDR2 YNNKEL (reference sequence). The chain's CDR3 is CASSRTGTGGLEQYF. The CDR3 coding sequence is TGTGCCAGCAGCCGTACCGGGACAGGGGGCCTCGAGCAGTACTTC.